Below are 3 T cell receptor beta chains sequenced from a single sample in a study of T-cell reconstitution after alpha-beta-depleted transplantation in children. The TCRbeta library was prepared with unique molecular identifiers. TCRdb independently ran MiXCR on the PCR reads; one entry per CDR3 protein. The repertoire holds around 670,000 distinct CDR3 sequences, with roughly 14% as singletons. The material was PBMCs, obtained before TCRalphabeta/CD19-depleted stem cell transplant. These receptors originate from a girl aged 2-10 years with congenital amegakaryocytic thrombocytopenia, due to receive a stem cell transplant.

This clonotype was counted at least ten times. This rearrangement joins TRBV20-1 to TRBJ2-1; D may be TRBD2 (6 bases). The CDR3 has 13 amino acids. V lost 1 base to trimming and J lost 6 bases, with 10 bases between them. CDR1 and CDR2 from the germline V gene are DFQATT and SNEGSKA (reference sequence). CDR3 residues: CSARVKTSNEQFF. CDR3 nucleotide sequence: TGCAGTGCTAGAGTTAAGACTAGCAATGAGCAGTTCTTC.

This clonotype was seen more than once but under ten times. The chain employs TRBV9 and TRBJ2-7, with D possibly matching TRBD2 (5 bases). Trimming took 3 bases from V and 0 from J, leaving 10 bases between them. The germline CDR1 and CDR2 sequences are SGDLS and YYNGEE. The CDR3 extends over 14 amino acids. Here the CDR3 reads CASSAGSDSYEQYF. In DNA, the CDR3 is TGTGCCAGCAGCGCGGGTAGCGACTCCTACGAGCAGTACTTC.

This clonotype appeared a few times. The rearrangement uses TRBV11-2 and TRBJ2-7; D is uncertain. Germline CDR1 and CDR2: SGHAT and FQNNGV. Trimming left V 4 bases short and J 6 bases short, with 10 bases between. CDR3 size: 12 residues. The CDR3 region is CASSSRPSEQYF. The CDR3 coding sequence is TGTGCCAGCAGCTCCCGGCCGAGCGAGCAGTACTTC.